This entry lists 32 T cell receptor beta chains sequenced from one sample in a study of spatial heterogeneity in lung cancer. General study findings and limits: In tumors, expanded intratumoral alpha and beta TCR counts tracked mutation counts.

Their cognate antigens are unknown. TCRdb processed the 5' RACE reads anew with MiXCR; each CDR3 protein has one entry. The sample comprises 15,000 to 20,000 distinct CDR3 sequences, roughly 6% of which are singletons, and approximately 6.8% rests with the top ten. As to time point: sample taken at primary tumor resection. Sequencing used lung tumor tissue, obtained at surgery. The receptors were gathered from a male donor with early-stage non-small cell lung cancer.

The sample holds many counts of this clonotype. The J gene is TRBJ2-5, the V gene TRBV5-1, with 8 bases that match TRBD1. Trimming at V came to 0 bases and at J to 7 bases, leaving 5 bases not matched to a gene. The germline V gene encodes CDR1 SGHRS and CDR2 YFSETQ. The CDR3 sequence is 14 residues long. The chain's CDR3 is CASSLEEQGGTQYF. CDR3 bases: TGCGCCAGCAGCTTGGAGGAACAGGGGGGGACCCAGTACTTC.

There are many counts of this clonotype. This chain connects TRBV24-1 to TRBJ1-1; D ambiguous. Trimming shortened V by 3 bases and J by 6 bases, and 10 bases separated the two germline ends. The CDR3 totals 13 residues. The germline V gene has CDR1 KGHDR and CDR2 SFDVKD. This CDR3 reads CATSDPDAAEAFF. CDR3 DNA sequence: TGTGCCACCAGTGATCCCGACGCAGCTGAAGCTTTCTTT.

As DNA, the CDR3 is TGTGCCAGCAGCTTCCAGCGGGAGGCTCTACGAGGGCAGTACTTC. It encodes CASSFQREALRGQYF. The chain combines TRBV7-2 with TRBJ2-7; 9 bases agree with TRBD2. Losses at the gene ends were 3 bases for V and 9 bases for J; bases not matched to a gene: 12. CDR1 and CDR2 (germline): SGHTA, FQGNSA. The CDR3 covers 15 residues.

In nucleotides, the CDR3 is TGTGCCAGCAGTTACGGGGGACTAGCGGGAGAGGGCTCGTCCAAAAACATTCAGTACTTC. Its translation: CASSYGGLAGEGSSKNIQYF. The chain uses TRBV6-6 and TRBJ2-4; TRBD2 matches at 14 bases. This CDR3 spans 20 amino acids. Germline V CDR1 and CDR2: MNHNY, SVGAGI (reference sequence). Germline trimming cut 2 bases from V and 2 bases from J; bases unmatched to any gene: 11.

In its sample, this clonotype was seen many times. The chain links TRBV11-2 to TRBJ2-5; 7 bases match TRBD2. This CDR3 is 15 amino acids long. The germline CDR1 and CDR2 sequences are SGHAT and FQNNGV. With V trimmed by 5 bases and J by 2 bases, 8 bases remained unmatched. The DNA for the CDR3 is TGTGCCAGCAGCAGCTCGGGACTACCTCAAGAGACCCAGTACTTC. The encoded protein is CASSSSGLPQETQYF.

V and J are TRBV7-3 and TRBJ1-1; TRBD1 is a possible D gene (6 bases). Deletions cut 4 bases from V and 4 bases from J, with 16 bases between. This CDR3 spans 15 amino acids. Germline loops: CDR1 SGHTA, CDR2 FQGTGA. The chain's CDR3 is CASSSQGGGGTEAFF. CDR3 DNA sequence: TGTGCCAGCAGCTCCCAGGGTGGAGGGGGCACTGAAGCTTTCTTT.

This clonotype has ten or more counts. The genes are TRBV12-3 or TRBV12-4 and TRBJ2-5; D may be TRBD1 (6 bases). This CDR3 region has 12 residues. The V gene lost 5 bases and the J gene lost 4 bases, with 8 bases spanning the gap. CDR3 nucleotides: TGTGCCAGCAGTCCAGGGGCAGAGACCCAGTACTTC. It specifies CASSPGAETQYF.

This clonotype occurred many times. CDR3 DNA: TGTGCCAGCAGCCCCGCCCGCACAGATACGCAGTATTTT. This translates into CASSPARTDTQYF. The chain uses TRBV7-6 and TRBJ2-3; D gene unclear. The CDR3 is 13 amino acids. Germline-derived CDR1 and CDR2 are SGHVS and FNYEAQ. Trimming left V 5 bases short and J 1 base short, with 7 bases between.

This clonotype was recorded many times. V is TRBV6-5 and J is TRBJ1-6, with 7 bases aligning to TRBD1. Looked up from germline, CDR1 is MNHEY and CDR2 is SVGAGI. Unmatched junction bases numbered 14, after V lost 6 bases and J lost 9 bases. The CDR3 covers 16 residues. The CDR3 spells CASSRIPGQPRSPLHF. The CDR3 DNA follows: TGTGCCAGCAGCCGAATTCCGGGACAGCCACGTTCACCCCTCCACTTT.

This clonotype was counted many times. This chain joins TRBV5-5 and TRBJ1-2; D is uncertain. V was cut by 1 base and J by 5 bases, with 12 bases left in between. Looked up from germline, CDR1 is SGHKS and CDR2 is YYEKEE (reference sequence). The CDR3 runs to 14 residues. The chain's CDR3 is CASSLRGDSYGYTF. The CDR3 DNA reads TGTGCCAGCAGCTTGCGCGGGGATTCATATGGCTACACCTTC.

This clonotype has ten or more counts. The chain carries TRBV29-1 and TRBJ2-2, with 11 bases aligning to TRBD2. CDR3 length: 15 residues. V shed 6 bases, J shed 1 base, and the junction held 4 bases outside the gene matches. The V gene's germline CDR1 is SQVTM and CDR2 ANQGSEA. CDR3 sequence: CSVLGLAGNTGELFF. The CDR3 bases are TGCAGCGTCCTAGGACTAGCGGGGAACACCGGGGAGCTGTTTTTT.

This clonotype has ten or more counts. The chain carries TRBV20-1 and TRBJ2-5, with 8 nucleotides matching TRBD2. The V gene end was trimmed by 5 bases and the J gene end by 4 bases; junction bases not matched to a gene: 12. CDR1 is DFQATT, CDR2 SNEGSKA, per germline (reference sequence). CDR3 length: 15 residues. This chain's CDR3 is CSAPAGRGWRETQYF. Here the CDR3 DNA reads TGCAGTGCTCCCGCCGGGAGGGGATGGAGAGAGACCCAGTACTTC.

By share of the sample, this clonotype is medium-sized (0.01 to 0.1%). The genes are TRBV4-1 and TRBJ1-6; unclear D gene. Trimming removed 1 base from V and 5 bases from J, with 9 bases in between. The CDR3 contains 15 residues. CDR1 MGHRA and CDR2 YSYEKL come from the germline V gene. CDR3 sequence reads: CASSQGLPHNSPLHF. The CDR3 nucleotides read TGCGCCAGCAGCCAAGGCCTGCCCCATAATTCACCCCTCCACTTT.

This clonotype was seen a few times. V is TRBV7-2 and J is TRBJ2-2; 8 bases align to TRBD2. V lost 5 bases, J lost 4 bases, and 6 bases stayed unmatched. The V gene's germline CDR1 is SGHTA and CDR2 FQGNSA. The CDR3 extends over 15 amino acids. The CDR3 loop reads CASSRLARGTGELFF. CDR3 nucleotides: TGTGCCAGCAGCCGACTAGCGCGTGGCACCGGGGAGCTGTTTTTT.

There are a few counts of this clonotype. The chain recombines TRBV20-1 with TRBJ1-4; D uncertain. There are 15 residues in the CDR3. Trimming removed 5 bases from V and 0 bases from J, with 13 bases in between. Germline V gives CDR1 DFQATT, CDR2 SNEGSKA (reference sequence). CDR3 sequence (DNA): TGCAGTGCTGCCCCGGACTCGGCAACTAATGAAAAACTGTTTTTT. It codes for CSAAPDSATNEKLFF.

This clonotype was seen more than once but under ten times. The chain links TRBV6-1 to TRBJ2-7; D gene ambiguous. The CDR3 spans 12 residues. V was pared by 7 bases and J by 0 bases, with 7 bases between. Germline CDR1 is MNHNS and CDR2 is SASEGT. DNA of the CDR3: TGTGCCAGCACTCGCAGCTCCTACGAGCAGTACTTC. This sequence encodes CASTRSSYEQYF.

This clonotype was recorded many times. As DNA, the CDR3 is TGCAGCGCAACAGAGAACACTGAAGCTTTCTTT. Amino acids: CSATENTEAFF. This rearrangement joins TRBV29-1 to TRBJ1-1; no clear D gene. From germline, CDR1 is SQVTM and CDR2 ANQGSEA. The CDR3 covers 11 residues. The V end lost 7 bases, the J end lost 1 base, and 7 bases lay between the germline ends.

The table lists this clonotype with a few counts. The gene calls are TRBV6-1 and TRBJ1-2; 7 bases are shared with TRBD1. The CDR3 is made up of 17 amino acids. Germline CDR1 MNHNS, CDR2 SASEGT. V was clipped by 0 bases and J by 5 bases; unmatched bases: 12. The CDR3 is CASSEAQHGTGEYGYTF. In nucleotides, the CDR3 is TGTGCCAGCAGTGAAGCGCAACATGGAACAGGGGAATATGGCTACACCTTC.

By sample fraction, this clonotype is medium-sized. The gene calls are TRBV12-3 or TRBV12-4 and TRBJ1-6, with 11 bases aligning to TRBD1. The CDR3 runs 15 residues. J lost 9 bases, V lost 6 bases, and 7 bases had no gene match. The CDR3 here is CASRRTGGVGSPLHF. The CDR3 nucleotides are TGTGCCAGCAGGAGGACAGGGGGCGTTGGTTCACCCCTCCACTTT.

This clonotype appeared many times. In DNA form, the CDR3 reads TGTGCCAGCAGCCAAGAATGGACGGCTGGGGCCAACGTCCTGACTTTC. Protein sequence: CASSQEWTAGANVLTF. The gene calls are TRBV4-2 and TRBJ2-6, with D hard to call. Germline loops: CDR1 LGHNA, CDR2 YNFKEQ. Trimming cost V 0 bases and J 2 bases, with 8 bases left between them. The CDR3 is 16 residues long.

This clonotype was counted ten times or more. This rearrangement joins TRBV7-9 to TRBJ2-5; TRBD1 agrees at 7 bases. The CDR3 is 15 amino acids. From germline, CDR1 is SEHNR and CDR2 FQNEAQ (reference sequence). V lost 6 bases, J lost 5 bases, and 12 bases stayed unmatched. The chain's CDR3 is CASSNSVRGPETQYF. The CDR3 DNA follows: TGTGCCAGCAGTAATAGCGTTAGGGGGCCGGAGACCCAGTACTTC. The variable domain in full, with the rest retrieved from reference TRBV7-9 and TRBJ2-5, is DTGVSQNPRHKITKRGQNVTFRCDPISEHNRLYWYRQTLGQGPEFLTYFQNEAQLEKSRLLSDRFSAERPKGSFSTLEIQRTEQGDSAMYLCASSNSVRGPETQYFGPGTRLLVL.

This clonotype came up many times. The chain uses TRBV9 and TRBJ1-6; 10 positions agree with TRBD1. The germline V gene encodes CDR1 SGDLS and CDR2 YYNGEE. The V and J ends lost 3 bases and 10 bases, in that order; junction bases with no gene match: 7. This CDR3 has 15 residues. The CDR3: CASSALDRGRSPLHF. In DNA, the CDR3 is TGTGCCAGCAGCGCACTAGACAGGGGGCGATCACCCCTCCACTTT.

This clonotype was observed many times. V is TRBV7-9 and J is TRBJ2-7, with D unclear. The CDR3 loop spans 12 amino acids. V was shortened by 5 bases and J by 4 bases, with 9 bases between the two germline ends. Germline values: CDR1 SEHNR, CDR2 FQNEAQ (reference sequence). The CDR3, as DNA: TGTGCCAGCAGCCGTACGGATTACGAGCAGTACTTC. This encodes CASSRTDYEQYF.

This clonotype was detected ten times or more. The chain uses TRBV12-3 or TRBV12-4 and TRBJ1-3; the match to TRBD1 covers 9 bases. Germline trimming cut 6 bases from V and 0 bases from J; bases unmatched to any gene: 6. This CDR3 is built from 16 residues. CDR3 bases: TGTGCCAGCAGGTATCAACAGGGGGCCTCTGGAAACACCATATATTTT. It yields the protein CASRYQQGASGNTIYF.

This clonotype came up many times. The CDR3 spells CASRTPGQLYEQYF. DNA for the CDR3: TGTGCCAGCAGGACCCCGGGACAGCTATACGAGCAGTACTTC. The chain is built from TRBV6-5 and TRBJ2-7; 7 bases are shared with TRBD1. The CDR3 contains 14 residues. With V trimmed by 6 bases and J by 4 bases, 9 bases remained unmatched. Germline V gene lookup returns CDR1 MNHEY and CDR2 SVGAGI.

This clonotype is medium-sized. The CDR3 sequence: CASSRSGQGDNEQFF. The DNA of the CDR3 is TGTGCCAGCAGCCGGTCGGGACAGGGAGACAATGAGCAGTTCTTC. The chain recombines TRBV7-6 with TRBJ2-1; TRBD1 matches at 9 bases. Germline-derived CDR1 and CDR2 are SGHVS and FNYEAQ. V dropped 5 bases and J dropped 5; count of bases not matched to a gene: 7. The CDR3 runs 15 residues.

There are a few counts of this clonotype. This chain joins TRBV5-1 and TRBJ2-3; 7 bases match TRBD2. CDR3 length: 16 residues. V was clipped by 6 bases and J by 3 bases; unmatched bases: 13. Germline V gives CDR1 SGHRS, CDR2 YFSETQ. This CDR3 reads CASTRGGGRRTDTQYF. Written as DNA, the CDR3 is TGCGCCAGCACCCGAGGTGGCGGGAGAAGGACAGATACGCAGTATTTT.

This clonotype was detected a few times. The rearrangement links TRBV7-2 to TRBJ2-1; no reliable D call. Trimming shortened V by 5 bases and J by 9 bases, and 17 bases separated the two germline ends. Germline loops: CDR1 SGHTA, CDR2 FQGNSA. The CDR3 extends over 14 amino acids. CDR3 in DNA: TGTGCCAGCAGCCGGGCCCGCGAGGTTGGTGAGCAGTTCTTC. This encodes CASSRAREVGEQFF.

This clonotype was counted ten times or more. This chain links TRBV12-3 or TRBV12-4 with TRBJ2-3; D might be TRBD1 or TRBD2, each matching 5 bases. V was pared by 2 bases and J by 1 base, with 13 bases between. The CDR3 length is 16 residues. The CDR3 sequence: CASSLWWDEGTDTQYF. DNA of the CDR3: TGTGCCAGCAGTTTATGGTGGGACGAGGGCACAGATACGCAGTATTTT.

This clonotype was observed many times. The chain links TRBV6-1 to TRBJ1-5; the D gene is possibly TRBD1 (5 bases). With 5 bases removed from V and 7 bases from J, the gap between germline ends came to 9 bases. CDR3 size: 12 residues. Germline values: CDR1 MNHNS, CDR2 SASEGT. CDR3 sequence (DNA): TGTGCCAGCAGTCAAGAGGGGCAGCCCCAGCATTTT. It specifies CASSQEGQPQHF.

This clonotype showed up many times. The genes are TRBV2 and TRBJ1-4, with TRBD1 identical over 11 bases. The CDR3 contains 15 residues. Germline V gene lookup returns CDR1 SNHLY and CDR2 FYNNEI. J gave up 5 bases and V 6 bases, and 5 bases lay outside the gene matches. In DNA, the CDR3 is TGTGCCAGCAGGAGGACAGGGGGCCGGAATGAAAAACTGTTTTTT. This codes for CASRRTGGRNEKLFF. Drawing the rest from reference TRBV2 and TRBJ1-4, the complete variable domain is EPEVTQTPSHQVTQMGQEVILRCVPISNHLYFYWYRQILGQKVEFLVSFYNNEISEKSEIFDDQFSVERPDGSNFTLKIRSTKLEDSAMYFCASRRTGGRNEKLFFGSGTQLSVL.

The table lists this clonotype with many counts. V is TRBV5-1 and J is TRBJ1-1; D perhaps matches TRBD1 (5 bases). Trimming took off 0 bases at V and 0 bases at J, with 9 bases between the two ends. The CDR3 is 15 residues long. Germline V gives CDR1 SGHRS, CDR2 YFSETQ. CDR3 region: CASSLAWGLNTEAFF. The CDR3 nucleotides are TGCGCCAGCAGCTTGGCTTGGGGCCTGAACACTGAAGCTTTCTTT.